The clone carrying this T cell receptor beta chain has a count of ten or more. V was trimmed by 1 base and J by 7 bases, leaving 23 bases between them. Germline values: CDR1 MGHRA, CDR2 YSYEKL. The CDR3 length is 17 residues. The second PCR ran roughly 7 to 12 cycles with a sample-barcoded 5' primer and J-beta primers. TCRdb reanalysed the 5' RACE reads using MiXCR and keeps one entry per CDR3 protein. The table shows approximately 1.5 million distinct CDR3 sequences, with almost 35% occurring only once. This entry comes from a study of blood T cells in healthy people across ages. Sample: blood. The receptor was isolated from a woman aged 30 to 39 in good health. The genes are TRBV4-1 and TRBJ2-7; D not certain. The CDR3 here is CASSQVSLSSQSKEQYF. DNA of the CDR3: TGCGCCAGCAGCCAAGTCTCTCTTAGCTCCCAGTCGAAGGAGCAGTACTTC.